The 23 T cell receptor beta chains in this list originate from one sample, sequenced in a study of regulatory T cells in long-lasting Graves disease. Time point in this sample: newly diagnosed GD, antithyroid drugs for less than 3 months. There was RNA extracted from PBMCs, and the TCR library was made from it. Libraries of TCR beta came from iRepertoire HTBI primers plus Arm-PCR of CDR3 regions. TCRdb re-derived calls from the multiplex PCR reads in MiXCR, one entry per CDR3 protein. The repertoire holds fewer than 500,000 distinct CDR3 sequences, with about 16% as singletons. This sample also belongs to another study, concerning T cells in Graves' hyperthyroidism and ophthalmopathy.

Here the sequenced sample was peripheral blood mononuclear cells (PBMCs), taken at new diagnosis, from a patient treated with antithyroid drugs. These receptors were obtained from a man aged 35-49 years with Graves disease.

The sample holds many counts of this clonotype. The gene calls are TRBV30 and TRBJ2-1, with D tentatively TRBD1 or TRBD2 (5 bases each). V lost 5 bases to trimming and J lost 9 bases, with 8 bases between them. The CDR3 sequence is 10 residues long. Germline V gene lookup returns CDR1 GTSNPN and CDR2 SVGIG (reference sequence). The CDR3 nucleotides read TGTGCCTGGGAGAGGGGTGAGCAGTTCTTC. This sequence encodes CAWERGEQFF.

This clonotype was picked up many times. The chain has TRBV3-1 and TRBJ1-1; D remains unclear. Germline loops: CDR1 LGHDT, CDR2 YNNKEL (reference sequence). Between the trimmed V and J ends, which lost 0 bases and 7 bases, there was a span of 9 bases. The CDR3 is made up of 13 amino acids. CDR3 protein: CASSQDSIFEAFF. The CDR3 coding sequence is TGTGCCAGCAGCCAAGATTCCATCTTTGAAGCTTTCTTT.

A few counts support this clonotype. The chain uses TRBV24-1 and TRBJ1-2, with 9 bases matching TRBD1. Unmatched junction bases numbered 4, after V lost 8 bases and J lost 1 base. Germline CDR1 reads KGHDR; CDR2 reads SFDVKD. The CDR3 has 14 residues. CDR3 region: CATNWGQGNYGYTF. DNA of the CDR3: TGTGCCACCAATTGGGGACAGGGTAACTATGGCTACACCTTC.

This clonotype has ten or more counts. This chain links TRBV28 with TRBJ2-7; 11 bases are shared with TRBD2. Germline V lookup: CDR1 MDHEN, CDR2 SYDVKM. The J segment lost 3 bases and the V segment lost 2 bases, leaving 9 bases of the junction unmatched. This CDR3 is 17 amino acids long. CDR3 in amino acids: CASSLLMTSGIYYEQYF. The CDR3 DNA follows: TGTGCCAGCAGTTTACTAATGACTAGCGGGATCTACTACGAGCAGTACTTC.

This clonotype was recorded many times. The chain links TRBV7-3 to TRBJ2-1; D remains ambiguous. Germline V lookup: CDR1 SGHTA, CDR2 FQGTGA. V was cut by 4 bases and J by 8 bases, with 12 bases left in between. This CDR3 has 13 residues. This chain's CDR3 is CASSSRRFDEQFF. DNA of the CDR3: TGTGCCAGCAGCTCCCGGCGGTTCGATGAGCAGTTCTTC. Full variable domain (remainder filled in from reference TRBV7-3 and TRBJ2-1): GAGVSQTPSNKVTEKGKYVELRCDPISGHTALYWYRQSLGQGPEFLIYFQGTGAADDSGLPNDRFFAVRPEGSVSTLKIQRTERGDSAVYLCASSSRRFDEQFFGPGTRLTVL.

The chain links TRBV27 to TRBJ2-3; D unclear. Germline-derived CDR1 and CDR2 are MNHEY and SMNVEV (reference sequence). Between the trimmed V and J ends, which lost 2 bases and 2 bases, there was a span of 14 bases. This CDR3 contains 16 residues. The CDR3 DNA is TGTGCCAGCAGTTTAACCTTCCTGGCGGCCACAGATACGCAGTATTTT. Its protein is CASSLTFLAATDTQYF.

V is TRBV5-1 and J is TRBJ2-7; TRBD2 matches at 8 bases. Germline lookup yields CDR1 SGHRS and CDR2 YFSETQ. The V segment lost 4 bases and the J segment 3 bases; nucleotides outside the gene matches: 6. CDR3 length: 14 residues. The CDR3 reads CASSPVGGDYEQYF. In DNA, the CDR3 is TGCGCCAGCAGCCCCGTCGGGGGGGACTACGAGCAGTACTTC. Complete variable domain (other parts from reference TRBV5-1 and TRBJ2-7): KAGVTQTPRYLIKTRGQQVTLSCSPISGHRSVSWYQQTPGQGLQFLFEYFSETQRNKGNFPGRFSGRQFSNSRSEMNVSTLELGDSALYLCASSPVGGDYEQYFGPGTRLTVT.

Worth noting for this clonotype: Since a much larger clone is just one base distant, this may be a read error. The rearrangement uses TRBV7-8 and TRBJ2-7, with a weak D call TRBD2 (5 bases). The CDR3 consists of 15 residues. From germline, CDR1 is SGHVS and CDR2 FQNEAQ. The V gene lost 1 base and the J gene lost 6 bases, with 16 bases spanning the gap. This chain's CDR3 is CASSLGNPGIIEQYF. DNA for the CDR3: TGTGCCAGCAGCTTAGGAAACCCGGGAATTATCGAGCAGTACTTC.

At least ten counts were recorded for this clonotype. V is TRBV28 and J is TRBJ2-2, with unresolved D. The CDR3 runs to 16 residues. Trimming took off 3 bases at V and 1 base at J, with 12 bases between the two ends. CDR1 is MDHEN and CDR2 is SYDVKM in the germline V gene. This CDR3 is CASSLWVQQNTGELFF. The CDR3 bases are TGTGCCAGCAGTTTGTGGGTACAGCAGAACACCGGGGAGCTGTTTTTT.

In this sample, this clonotype turned up many times. The V gene is TRBV20-1, the J gene TRBJ2-3; D is unclear. Trimming removed 1 base from V and 6 bases from J, with 11 bases in between. CDR1 and CDR2 from the germline V gene are DFQATT and SNEGSKA (reference sequence). The CDR3 extends over 13 amino acids. Written as DNA, the CDR3 is TGCAGTGCTAGAGTGGTGCCCCAGGATACGCAGTATTTT. It is translated as CSARVVPQDTQYF.

There are many counts of this clonotype. V gene TRBV20-1 combines with J gene TRBJ1-2; D uncertain. This CDR3 comprises 14 residues. The germline gives CDR1 DFQATT, CDR2 SNEGSKA (reference sequence). V was trimmed by 0 bases and J by 3 bases, leaving 11 bases between them. The CDR3 DNA reads TGCAGTGCTAGAGATCATGGCCGAGACTATGGCTACACCTTC. Its translation is CSARDHGRDYGYTF.

This clonotype came up many times. The chain combines TRBV24-1 with TRBJ2-1, with D possibly being TRBD2 (6 bases). Per the germline V gene, CDR1 is KGHDR and CDR2 is SFDVKD. V shed 3 bases and J shed 1 base, with 15 bases lying between them. This CDR3 has 17 amino acids. The CDR3 spells CATSDGEALRSYNEQFF. CDR3 sequence (DNA): TGTGCCACCAGTGATGGGGAGGCCCTTAGATCCTACAATGAGCAGTTCTTC.

Regarding this clonotype: This may come from a read error, since a much larger clone is one base off. The V gene is TRBV3-1, the J gene TRBJ2-1; D is perhaps TRBD2 (5 bases). V lost 0 bases, J lost 10 bases, and 13 bases lay in between. Germline values: CDR1 LGHDT, CDR2 YNNKEL (reference sequence). CDR3 length: 14 residues. This CDR3 reads CASSQDQAAGEQFF. DNA for the CDR3: TGTGCCAGCAGCCAAGATCAAGCGGCCGGCGAGCAGTTCTTC.

This clonotype turned up a few times. The J gene is TRBJ2-5, the V gene TRBV24-1; D is uncertain. The V end was cut by 4 bases, the J end by 5 bases, with 16 bases between. Germline CDR1 and CDR2: KGHDR and SFDVKD. The CDR3 length is 15 residues. The CDR3, as DNA: TGTGCCACCAGTGACCCCCGAGATAGAAAGGAGACCCAGTACTTC. Protein sequence: CATSDPRDRKETQYF.

In this sample, this clonotype turned up many times. The chain combines TRBV12-3 or TRBV12-4 with TRBJ1-2; the D gene is possibly TRBD1 (6 bases). This CDR3 region has 13 residues. V was trimmed by 5 bases and J by 3 bases, leaving 10 bases between them. This CDR3 is CASSTTGHYGYTF. The DNA of the CDR3 is TGTGCCAGCAGTACCACAGGGCACTATGGCTACACCTTC.

In its sample, this clonotype was seen many times. The V call is TRBV20-1, the J call TRBJ2-3; 9 bases map to TRBD2. The CDR3 runs to 17 residues. The germline V gene has CDR1 DFQATT and CDR2 SNEGSKA (reference sequence). The ends lost 5 bases at V and 5 bases at J; junction bases unmatched: 17. CDR3 coding DNA: TGCAGTGCTTTCCCCGAACGGTTGGCGGGAGGGAGAGATACGCAGTATTTT. Protein product: CSAFPERLAGGRDTQYF.

J is TRBJ1-5 and V is TRBV30; D unresolved. Germline V gives CDR1 GTSNPN, CDR2 SVGIG (reference sequence). The CDR3 has 14 amino acids. Trimming stripped 3 bases from V and 4 bases from J, with 13 bases between. CDR3 sequence: CAWSLRQLNQPQHF. Here the CDR3 DNA reads TGTGCCTGGAGCTTGAGACAACTGAATCAGCCCCAGCATTTT.

This clonotype was detected a few times. The chain employs TRBV19 and TRBJ1-1; D remains unclear. The CDR3 spans 12 residues. The V end lost 3 bases, the J end lost 6 bases, and 8 bases lay between the germline ends. CDR1 and CDR2 from the germline V gene are LNHDA and SQIVND (reference sequence). The CDR3 DNA sequence: TGTGCCAGTAGTATCGCTGGGGCTGAAGCTTTCTTT. Protein product: CASSIAGAEAFF. Combining the CDR3 with reference TRBV19 and TRBJ1-1 gives the whole variable domain DGGITQSPKYLFRKEGQNVTLSCEQNLNHDAMYWYRQDPGQGLRLIYYSQIVNDFQKGDIAEGYSVSREKKESFPLTVTSAQKNPTAFYLCASSIAGAEAFFGQGTRLTVV.

The chain couples TRBV14 to TRBJ1-1; D is unclear. Germline CDR1 is SGHDN and CDR2 is FVKESK. V gave up 0 bases and J gave up 5 bases, with 7 bases separating them. The CDR3 runs to 13 residues. In DNA form, the CDR3 reads TGTGCCAGCAGCCAAGAACGGTTTACTGAAGCTTTCTTT. Its protein product is CASSQERFTEAFF.

V is TRBV28 and J is TRBJ2-7; unclear D gene. The V gene's germline CDR1 is MDHEN and CDR2 SYDVKM. V shed 9 bases and J shed 3 bases, with 9 bases lying between them. The CDR3 consists of 11 residues. The CDR3: CASDGNYEQYF. The CDR3 DNA follows: TGTGCCAGTGACGGAAACTACGAGCAGTACTTC.

A word on this clonotype: Likely a read error: the CDR3 ends without its conserved phenylalanine or tryptophan. The J gene is TRBJ2-7, the V gene TRBV6-5, with a tentative D call TRBD1 (7 bases). V lost 2 bases and J lost 3, with 17 bases in between. CDR3 length: 16 residues. Germline V gene sequence: CDR1 MNHEY, CDR2 SVGAGI. The CDR3 reads CASSYPNQGGIYEQYL. The CDR3 nucleotides read TGTGCCAGCAGTTACCCGAACCAGGGGGGAATCTACGAGCAGTACCTC.

This sequence joins TRBV3-1 and TRBJ2-7; D uncertain. Germline V gene data show CDR1 as LGHDT and CDR2 as YNNKEL (reference sequence). The CDR3 sequence is 14 residues long. Between the trimmed V and J ends, which lost 2 bases and 3 bases, there was a span of 11 bases. CDR3 sequence reads: CASSQPDENYEQYF. The CDR3 DNA reads TGTGCCAGCAGCCAACCCGACGAGAACTACGAGCAGTACTTC.

This clonotype has ten or more counts. V usage is TRBV6-2 or TRBV6-3 and J usage is TRBJ2-1, with 9 bases fitting TRBD1. V shed 6 bases and J 9 bases; nucleotides not matched to a gene: 6. Looked up from germline, CDR1 is MNHEY and CDR2 is SVGEGT. This CDR3 region has 13 residues. CDR3 loop: CASRVDRGLEQFF. DNA of the CDR3: TGTGCCAGCAGGGTGGACAGGGGTCTTGAGCAGTTCTTC.